The clone carrying this T cell receptor beta chain rates as medium-sized. Its antigen remains unknown. Measured with immunoSEQ multiplex PCR; TCRdb has only the in-frame clones, and not every one. The table lists 35,000 to 40,000 clones, over 70% of them singletons. These data come from a study of T cells in localized non-small cell lung cancer. The study's findings and limits: Greater T cell density in blood accompanied longer overall survival. Adjacent uninvolved lung tissue had the highest T cell clonality, exceeding tumor.

The V gene end was trimmed by 2 bases and the J gene end by 7 bases; junction bases not matched to a gene: 7. This CDR3 contains 16 residues. Germline CDR1 is SGDLS and CDR2 is YYNGEE. The input for sequencing was peripheral blood, taken before any cancer treatment. The rearrangement links TRBV9 to TRBJ2-1; 12 nucleotides match TRBD1. The receptor was isolated from a male donor at least 60 years old with stage III squamous cell lung carcinoma. The CDR3 here is CASSVSGQGAGNEQFF. CDR3 in DNA: TGTGCCAGCAGCGTTTCGGGACAGGGGGCGGGTAATGAGCAGTTCTTC.